This TCR beta chain was found in a study of beta chain features in type 1 diabetes. J gave up 4 bases and V 6 bases, and 8 bases lay outside the gene matches. The CDR3 is 15 residues long. Germline CDR1 reads SEHNR; CDR2 reads FQNEAQ (reference sequence). This clone turned up a few times. Its target is not known. Whole-study results and caveats: Within the patient group, naive, central memory and Treg TCRB repertoires appeared more similar to each other than within healthy donors.

Sequencing targeted expressed TCRB transcripts, as all isolated RNA had been reverse transcribed. Regulatory, naive and central memory T cell samples averaged roughly 3.5 million reads. Produced via immunoSEQ multiplex PCR; TCRdb's table is partial and in-frame only. The sample contains 150,000 to 200,000 clones, 7% to 10% of which appear only once. This chain joins TRBV7-9 and TRBJ2-1; 8 nucleotides line up with TRBD1. Sequenced sample: central memory CD4+ T cells from blood. The TCR was taken from a woman in her late teens or twenties in good health. CDR3 loop: CASRKGQGMYNEQFF. DNA for the CDR3: TGTGCCAGCAGGAAAGGACAGGGAATGTACAATGAGCAGTTCTTC.